Listed below are T cell receptor beta chains from one sample, sequenced in a study of blood T cell repertoires in COVID-19. The protocol was immunoSEQ multiplex PCR, while the TCRdb copy is restricted to in-frame clones and leaves out a portion. This repertoire shows 77,000 or so clones, roughly 83% found once; its top ten account for 6.5% to 7.5%. Sequenced material: peripheral blood. These TCRs come from a man aged 25 to 40 with COVID-19, enrolled during active disease. Each CDR3 is given with its conserved first and last residue. A D gene is named only where the DNA matches it firmly. The size entry is marked missing in some rows and otherwise reads once, few, many or a size class.

V: TRBV19; length: 17; D: TRBD1; J: TRBJ1-5; size: NA; CDR3: CASSISGGSIGNQPQHF; DNA: TGTGCCAGTAGTATTTCAGGGGGCAGTATCGGCAATCAGCCCCAGCATTTT
V: TRBV28; length: 13; D: NA; J: TRBJ1-1; size: NA; CDR3: CASMLYSNTEAFF; DNA: TGTGCCAGCATGCTTTACTCGAACACTGAAGCTTTCTTT
V: TRBV11-2; length: 13; D: TRBD2; J: TRBJ2-7; size: NA; CDR3: CASRTSGRYEQYF; DNA: TGTGCCAGCCGGACTAGCGGGAGATACGAGCAGTACTTC
V: TRBV4-2; length: 17; D: NA; J: TRBJ2-4; size: NA; CDR3: CASSQDRASVNKNIQYF; DNA: TGTGCCAGCAGCCAAGATCGTGCTAGCGTTAACAAAAACATTCAGTACTTC
V: TRBV6-2/TRBV6-3; length: 14; D: NA; J: TRBJ2-1; size: NA; CDR3: CASSSIESYNEQFF; DNA: TGTGCCAGCAGTTCCATAGAATCCTACAATGAGCAGTTCTTC
V: TRBV10-3; length: 13; D: NA; J: TRBJ1-5; size: NA; CDR3: CAISGETYQPQHF; DNA: TGTGCCATCAGTGGGGAGACCTATCAGCCCCAGCATTTT
V: TRBV6-5; length: 14; D: TRBD2; J: TRBJ2-7; size: once; CDR3: CASRAPLATYEQYF; DNA: TGTGCCAGCAGAGCCCCACTAGCGACCTACGAGCAGTACTTC
V: TRBV30; length: 14; D: NA; J: TRBJ1-5; size: once; CDR3: CAWSDDNGNQPQHF; DNA: TGTGCCTGGAGTGATGACAACGGCAATCAGCCCCAGCATTTT
V: TRBV6-5; length: 13; D: NA; J: TRBJ2-7; size: NA; CDR3: CASRPGSSYEQYF; DNA: TGTGCCAGCAGGCCTGGGAGCTCCTACGAGCAGTACTTC
V: TRBV28; length: 15; D: TRBD2; J: TRBJ2-1; size: NA; CDR3: CASSLPGLALGEQFF; DNA: TGTGCCAGCAGTTTACCGGGACTAGCGTTGGGGGAGCAGTTCTTC
V: TRBV28; length: 15; D: TRBD2; J: TRBJ2-7; size: NA; CDR3: CASSSSGSPVSEQYF; DNA: TGTGCCAGCAGTTCTAGCGGGAGCCCCGTCAGCGAGCAGTACTTC
V: TRBV6-5; length: 13; D: NA; J: TRBJ2-7; size: NA; CDR3: CASSPGVPYEQYF; DNA: TGTGCCAGCTCCCCCGGGGTCCCCTACGAGCAGTACTTC
V: TRBV10-2; length: 13; D: NA; J: TRBJ1-2; size: few; CDR3: CASSQGNSDGYTF; DNA: TGCGCCAGCAGTCAGGGGAATTCGGATGGCTACACCTTC
V: TRBV19; length: 14; D: NA; J: TRBJ1-5; size: NA; CDR3: CASSIQQVGQPQHF; DNA: TGTGCCAGTAGTATTCAACAGGTCGGGCAGCCCCAGCATTTT
V: TRBV6-5; length: 15; D: NA; J: TRBJ2-7; size: NA; CDR3: CASSYNEGGRREQYF; DNA: TGTGCCAGCAGTTACAATGAGGGAGGTAGACGCGAGCAGTACTTC
V: TRBV7-2; length: 15; D: NA; J: TRBJ1-5; size: NA; CDR3: CASSSPSTTGEPQHF; DNA: TGTGCCAGCAGCTCCCCGAGCACCACCGGAGAGCCCCAGCATTTT
V: TRBV2; length: 15; D: TRBD2; J: TRBJ2-5; size: NA; CDR3: CASSAGTSGRETQYF; DNA: TGTGCCAGCAGTGCCGGGACTAGCGGGAGAGAGACCCAGTACTTC